The 17 T cell receptor beta chains below all came from one sample that was sequenced in a study of cytotoxic CD8 clonotypes in ibrutinib-treated CLL. Here immunoSEQ multiplex PCR was the method, and the copy in TCRdb shows in-frame clones only, minus some. This table has about 140,000 clones, under 95% appearing once. The sample here was PBMCs, taken after 12 months of ibrutinib treatment. The receptors were sampled from a human donor with chronic lymphocytic leukemia.

This chain uses TRBV10-3 with TRBJ2-3, with D perhaps TRBD1 (7 bases). Per germline, CDR1 ENHRY and CDR2 SYGVKD. CDR3 length equals 14 residues. V gave up 8 bases and J gave up 4 bases, with 16 bases separating them. This CDR3 reads CAIRDSRGPDTQYF. Here the CDR3 DNA reads TGTGCCATCCGGGACTCGAGGGGGCCAGATACGCAGTATTTT.

This clone showed up just once. This chain joins TRBV4-2 and TRBJ2-3, with D possibly being TRBD1 or TRBD2 (5 bases each). With 9 bases removed from V and 1 base from J, the gap between germline ends came to 14 bases. This CDR3 has 14 residues. Germline V gene lookup returns CDR1 LGHNA and CDR2 YNFKEQ. CDR3 residues: CASADWDGTDTQYF. Written as DNA, the CDR3 is TGTGCCAGTGCCGACTGGGACGGCACAGATACGCAGTATTTT.

In regard to this clone: Distinct nucleotide sequences in the sample also encode this CDR3. The chain recombines TRBV27 with TRBJ2-7; D gene ambiguous. V lost 5 bases, J lost 0 bases, and 5 bases lay in between. This CDR3 spans 12 amino acids. From germline, CDR1 is MNHEY and CDR2 SMNVEV (reference sequence). CDR3 in amino acids: CASSPSSYEQYF. CDR3 coding DNA: TGTGCCAGCAGTCCAAGCTCCTACGAGCAGTACTTC.

The rearrangement links TRBV27 to TRBJ2-7; D is perhaps TRBD1 (6 bases). This CDR3 is built from 13 residues. Germline CDR1 reads MNHEY; CDR2 reads SMNVEV (reference sequence). The germline V and J ends were trimmed by 10 bases and 2 bases, with 15 bases remaining between them. CDR3 DNA sequence: TGTGCCACTAAAGGGACACAGACCTACGAGCAGTACTTC. Residues: CATKGTQTYEQYF.

The CDR3: CATLAGFSYEQYF. The CDR3 nucleotides read TGTGCCACCTTAGCGGGATTCTCCTACGAGCAGTACTTC. The chain is built from TRBV2 and TRBJ2-7; 8 bases align to TRBD2. CDR1 and CDR2 (germline): SNHLY, FYNNEI. With V trimmed by 10 bases and J by 0 bases, 5 bases remained unmatched. The CDR3 is 13 residues long.

This chain connects TRBV19 to TRBJ2-7, with 7 bases lining up with TRBD2. This CDR3 comprises 14 residues. Germline lookup yields CDR1 LNHDA and CDR2 SQIVND (reference sequence). Unmatched junction bases numbered 2, after V lost 1 base and J lost 2 bases. The CDR3 nucleotides are TGTGCCAGTAGTATAGCGCTAGCGGCCTACGAGCAGTACTTC. It translates to CASSIALAAYEQYF.

The count of this clone is one. V gene TRBV7-2 combines with J gene TRBJ2-3, with 8 bases fitting TRBD1. The junction had 4 bases not matched to a gene; V was cut back by 3 bases and J by 2 bases. This CDR3 region has 15 residues. Germline V gene data show CDR1 as SGHTA and CDR2 as FQGNSA. This CDR3 reads CASSLTGEVTDTQYF. The DNA for the CDR3 is TGTGCCAGCAGCTTGACAGGGGAAGTCACAGATACGCAGTATTTT.

This clone was detected only once. This rearrangement joins TRBV7-9 to TRBJ2-1; 15 positions match TRBD2. Germline lookup yields CDR1 SEHNR and CDR2 FQNEAQ (reference sequence). After removal of 5 bases from V and 6 bases from J, the junction contained 11 bases not matched to a gene. The CDR3 runs to 18 residues. The CDR3 nucleotides are TGTGCCAGCAGCCCCCGGGACAGGGGACTAGCGGGAGGCAATGAGCAGTTCTTC. It encodes CASSPRDRGLAGGNEQFF.

The chain recombines TRBV11-2 with TRBJ2-7; the D is unclear. V lost 1 base to trimming and J lost 3 bases, with 13 bases between them. The CDR3 covers 15 residues. CDR1 and CDR2 from the germline V gene are SGHAT and FQNNGV. DNA of the CDR3: TGTGCCAGCAGCTTAGGTCAGGTCCGTAACTACGAGCAGTACTTC. This encodes CASSLGQVRNYEQYF. Filled out from reference TRBV11-2 and TRBJ2-7, the complete variable domain reads EAGVAQSPRYKIIEKRQSVAFWCNPISGHATLYWYQQILGQGPKLLIQFQNNGVVDDSQLPKDRFSAERLKGVDSTLKIQPAKLEDSAVYLCASSLGQVRNYEQYFGPGTRLTVT.

The rearrangement uses TRBV28 and TRBJ1-2; D possibly corresponds to TRBD1 (6 bases). Trimming removed 5 bases at V and 10 bases at J, with 20 bases between. Germline CDR1 is MDHEN and CDR2 is SYDVKM. The CDR3 totals 14 residues. The CDR3 here is CASSIIQGFAPYTF. For the CDR3, the DNA is TGTGCCAGCAGTATAATACAGGGTTTTGCGCCCTACACCTTC.

The V call is TRBV27, the J call TRBJ2-3, with D tentatively TRBD1 (5 bases). Germline values: CDR1 MNHEY, CDR2 SMNVEV (reference sequence). This CDR3 has 15 amino acids. V lost 5 bases, J lost 4 bases, and 16 bases lay in between. CDR3 DNA sequence: TGTGCCAGCAGTCCCGAAACCCCAGGGCCAGATACGCAGTATTTT. The encoded protein is CASSPETPGPDTQYF.

V is TRBV9 and J is TRBJ1-2; D is ambiguous. The CDR3 sequence is 15 residues long. The V end was cut by 0 bases, the J end by 2 bases, with 11 bases between. The germline V gene has CDR1 SGDLS and CDR2 YYNGEE. CDR3 nucleotides: TGTGCCAGCAGCGTAGCTGTGTCGGGAAACTATGGCTACACCTTC. It translates to CASSVAVSGNYGYTF.

The rearrangement uses TRBV14 and TRBJ1-2, with TRBD1 matching 7 bases. The V gene end was trimmed by 1 base and the J gene end by 8 bases; junction bases not matched to a gene: 19. The CDR3 runs to 18 residues. Germline V gives CDR1 SGHDN, CDR2 FVKESK. The CDR3 sequence: CASSQGPGTDPFPGGYTF. The CDR3 bases are TGTGCCAGCAGCCAAGGCCCAGGGACAGACCCTTTCCCGGGGGGCTACACCTTC.

CDR3 region: CASTEPPTTNEQFF. CDR3 sequence (DNA): TGTGCCAGCACGGAACCCCCAACGACCAATGAGCAGTTCTTC. The chain combines TRBV2 with TRBJ2-1, with unresolved D. This CDR3 spans 14 amino acids. V lost 7 bases and J lost 6, with 16 bases in between. Germline CDR1 is SNHLY and CDR2 is FYNNEI. The complete variable domain, with remaining parts taken from reference TRBV2 and TRBJ2-1, reads EPEVTQTPSHQVTQMGQEVILRCVPISNHLYFYWYRQILGQKVEFLVSFYNNEISEKSEIFDDQFSVERPDGSNFTLKIRSTKLEDSAMYFCASTEPPTTNEQFFGPGTRLTVL.

V gene TRBV4-2 combines with J gene TRBJ2-1; the D gene is possibly TRBD2 (5 bases). This CDR3 has 17 amino acids. The germline V and J ends were trimmed by 4 bases and 6 bases, with 22 bases remaining between them. CDR1 and CDR2 from the germline V gene are LGHNA and YNFKEQ. The CDR3 here is CASSPQGSGMATNEQFF. For the CDR3, the DNA is TGTGCCAGCAGCCCCCAAGGCTCCGGGATGGCCACCAATGAGCAGTTCTTC.

This sequence joins TRBV6-6 and TRBJ2-1, with 9 bases identical to TRBD2. The junction had 7 bases not matched to a gene; V was cut back by 5 bases and J by 8 bases. Germline CDR1 reads MNHNY; CDR2 reads SVGAGI (reference sequence). This CDR3 region has 14 residues. The CDR3 DNA reads TGTGCCAGCAGTAACCTAGCGGGATCTGATGAGCAGTTCTTC. Its protein product is CASSNLAGSDEQFF.

The gene calls are TRBV7-2 and TRBJ1-2; D remains unclear. The CDR3 has 15 amino acids. Trimming removed 2 bases at V and 4 bases at J, with 14 bases between. Germline CDR1 SGHTA, CDR2 FQGNSA. This chain's CDR3 is CASSLRRVATYGYTF. CDR3 bases: TGTGCCAGCAGCTTACGGAGGGTAGCTACCTATGGCTACACCTTC.